This T cell receptor beta chain is drawn from a study of technical replicates of blood from several donors. TCRdb keeps only in-frame clones here, not all; method: immunoSEQ multiplex PCR. Of roughly 80,000 clones in the sample, approximately 94% are singletons; the top ten hold around 0.41%. The sequencing input was T cells isolated from PBMCs. The sequence was obtained from a human donor in good health.

The CDR3 here is CASSPSDRDDQPQHF. In nucleotides, the CDR3 is TGTGCCAGCAGCCCTTCTGACAGGGACGATCAGCCCCAGCATTTT. This chain uses TRBV6-5 with TRBJ1-5; 7 bases align to TRBD1. Germline lookup yields CDR1 MNHEY and CDR2 SVGAGI. After removal of 6 bases from V and 5 bases from J, the junction contained 10 bases not matched to a gene. The CDR3 length is 15 residues.